The sequence of this TCR beta chain was determined in a study of cytomegalovirus exposure and HLA in healthy donors. Findings of the study overall: HLA allele associations emerged for roughly 17,000 TCR beta sequences in a later analysis, at 0.05 false discovery rate. A later analysis showed TCR association rates differing by HLA locus, peaking at DRB1 and lowest at HLA-C.

The primer mix had 60 Vbeta and 13 Jbeta primers. Measured with immunoSEQ multiplex PCR; TCRdb has only the in-frame clones, and not every one. The table lists roughly 130,000 clones, 80% to 85% of them singletons, with 1% to 1.5% in the top ten. The CDR3 covers 16 residues. Germline CDR1 LGHNA, CDR2 YNFKEQ. V gave up 0 bases and J gave up 2 bases; unmatched junction bases: 5. While unrecorded immune exposures were likely, the donors were nominally healthy when sampled. Concerning this clone itself: Its antigen is unknown.

What was sequenced was PBMCs. This receptor was taken from a boy between 10 and 17 years old in good health and CMV-seronegative. The chain joins TRBV4-2 to TRBJ2-7, with TRBD2 matching 9 bases. CDR3 DNA sequence: TGTGCCAGCAGCCAAGATCGGACTAGCGCAGCCTACGAGCAGTACTTC. Encoded protein: CASSQDRTSAAYEQYF.